This T cell receptor beta chain originates from a study of PD-1 blockade in classical Hodgkin lymphoma. Broader study findings: Patients who initiated nivolumab within 1 year of ASCT were excluded. Only CD4+ TCR diversity, not CD8+, had risen significantly by C4D1.

CDR3 length equals 17 residues. V was cut by 5 bases and J by 3 bases, with 22 bases left in between. Germline-derived CDR1 and CDR2 are SEHNR and FQNEAQ (reference sequence). Regarding this clone: Its target is not known.

Produced via immunoSEQ multiplex PCR; TCRdb's table is partial and in-frame only. The sample has under 70,000 clones; 70% to 90% are singletons. Every patient experienced relapse after autologous stem cell transplantation, and brentuximab vedotin exposure varied. Classifying best responses yielded complete response, partial response or progressive disease. The chain combines TRBV7-9 with TRBJ1-1; weak D call: TRBD1 (5 bases). The sequencing used peripheral blood mononuclear cells (PBMCs), collected at baseline. The receptor comes from a human donor with classical Hodgkin lymphoma. This CDR3 reads CASSVAVGVNSDTEAFF. Here the CDR3 DNA reads TGTGCCAGCAGCGTCGCCGTGGGGGTGAATTCGGACACTGAAGCTTTCTTT. The variable domain in full, with the rest retrieved from reference TRBV7-9 and TRBJ1-1, is DTGVSQNPRHKITKRGQNVTFRCDPISEHNRLYWYRQTLGQGPEFLTYFQNEAQLEKSRLLSDRFSAERPKGSFSTLEIQRTEQGDSAMYLCASSVAVGVNSDTEAFFGQGTRLTVV.